The 9 T cell receptor beta chains below all came from one sample that was sequenced in a study of blood T cell repertoires in COVID-19. The protocol was immunoSEQ multiplex PCR, while the TCRdb copy is restricted to in-frame clones and leaves out a portion. The data hold around 310,000 clones, with roughly 89% observed a single time. The sample was PBMCs or T cells enriched from blood (not recorded which). The receptors come from a woman under 40 who had recovered from COVID-19.

The J gene is TRBJ2-5, the V gene TRBV9, with 7 bases aligning to TRBD1. V lost 3 bases to trimming and J lost 2 bases; unmatched junction nucleotides: 10. The CDR3 contains 16 residues. CDR1 is SGDLS, CDR2 YYNGEE, per germline. CDR3 sequence reads: CASSGLGQVGQETQYF. DNA for the CDR3: TGTGCCAGCAGCGGTCTAGGACAGGTGGGGCAAGAGACCCAGTACTTC.

The V call is TRBV12-3 or TRBV12-4, the J call TRBJ2-3; D gene uncertain. V lost 1 base to trimming and J lost 13 bases, with 9 bases between them. The CDR3 is 11 amino acids. The CDR3 is CASSLGISEYF. The CDR3 nucleotides are TGTGCCAGCAGTTTAGGTATTTCGGAGTATTTT.

This chain links TRBV21-1 with TRBJ2-7; TRBD2 is the table's D call and was not checked against the DNA. TRBV21-1 is a known pseudogene. The CDR3 spans 13 residues. Here the CDR3 reads CASSKSPLFEQYF. For the CDR3, the DNA is TGTGCCAGCAGCAAAAGCCCCCTATTTGAGCAGTACTTC.

This chain joins TRBV7-2 and TRBJ1-1; D is unclear. This CDR3 is built from 13 residues. CDR1 is SGHTA, CDR2 FQGNSA, per germline. V lost 4 bases to trimming and J lost 4 bases, with 10 bases between them. CDR3: CASSWVGSTEAFF. CDR3 bases: TGTGCCAGCAGCTGGGTTGGGAGCACTGAAGCTTTCTTT. The variable domain in full, completed from reference TRBV7-2 and TRBJ1-1, reads GAGVSQSPSNKVTEKGKDVELRCDPISGHTALYWYRQSLGQGLEFLIYFQGNSAPDKSGLPSDRFSAERTGGSVSTLTIQRTQQEDSAVYLCASSWVGSTEAFFGQGTRLTVV.

V usage is TRBV21-1 and J usage is TRBJ1-1; the table's D call, TRBD1, was not checked against the DNA. TRBV21-1 is annotated as a pseudogene. This CDR3 comprises 16 residues. CDR3 DNA sequence: TGTGCCGGCCGCTTTATCGTGATCCGTTCGAACACTGAAGCTTTCTTT. It yields the protein CAGRFIVIRSNTEAFF.

The chain is built from TRBV7-2 and TRBJ1-5; no reliable D call. This CDR3 is built from 13 residues. Trimming left V 1 base short and J 7 bases short, with 8 bases between. CDR1 and CDR2 (germline): SGHTA, FQGNSA. Here the CDR3 reads CASSLDRRQPQHF. In DNA form, the CDR3 reads TGTGCCAGCAGCTTAGACAGACGGCAGCCCCAGCATTTT.

The rearrangement joins TRBV19 to TRBJ1-5; D unclear. Germline lookup yields CDR1 LNHDA and CDR2 SQIVND (reference sequence). V lost 2 bases, J lost 3 bases, and 8 bases lay in between. The CDR3 consists of 14 residues. The CDR3 DNA reads as TGTGCCAGTAGTATATCTGAGCCCAATCAGCCCCAGCATTTT. Residues: CASSISEPNQPQHF.

The V call is TRBV27, the J call TRBJ2-7; D remains unclear. The CDR3 extends over 11 amino acids. CDR1 is MNHEY, CDR2 SMNVEV, per germline (reference sequence). Between the trimmed V and J ends, which lost 4 bases and 3 bases, there was a span of 4 bases. CDR3: CASSSYYEQYF. In DNA, the CDR3 is TGTGCCAGCAGTTCTTACTACGAGCAGTACTTC.

This chain joins TRBV9 and TRBJ2-5, with 7 bases fitting TRBD2. The trim removed 3 bases at V and 5 bases at J, leaving 4 bases unmatched. Germline CDR1 reads SGDLS; CDR2 reads YYNGEE. This CDR3 has 13 amino acids. The CDR3 is CASSGTSRETQYF. CDR3 nucleotides: TGTGCCAGCAGCGGGACTAGTAGGGAGACCCAGTACTTC.